This is a list of T cell receptor beta chains from one sample in a study of cytomegalovirus exposure and HLA in healthy donors. Generated by immunoSEQ multiplex PCR, the TCRdb table keeps only in-frame clones and is missing some. The data contain 110,000 to 150,000 clones, around 82% of them singletons. Sequencing was performed on PBMCs. Receptors were obtained from a female donor in good health and CMV-seronegative. The CDR3 runs from the conserved cysteine through the conserved F or W. The order of the fields is D gene, clone size, CDR3 length, V gene, J gene, CDR3 protein, CDR3 DNA. D genes are given only for firm matches. Only part of the rows carry a size: once, few, many, or a class if the clone is expanded.

d_gene: TRBD1
abundance: NA
len: 16
v_gene: TRBV7-9
j_gene: TRBJ2-1
CDR3aa: CASSLAPGTAYNEQFF
CDR3nt: TGTGCCAGCAGCCTCGCACCCGGGACAGCATACAATGAGCAGTTCTTC

d_gene: NA
abundance: NA
len: 16
v_gene: TRBV5-4
j_gene: TRBJ2-2
CDR3aa: CASSLGPAGGTGELFF
CDR3nt: TGTGCCAGCAGCTTGGGCCCCGCAGGTGGCACCGGGGAGCTGTTTTTT

d_gene: TRBD1
abundance: NA
len: 13
v_gene: TRBV30
j_gene: TRBJ1-2
CDR3aa: CAWSSGQGVGYTF
CDR3nt: TGTGCCTGGAGTTCGGGACAGGGAGTAGGCTACACCTTC

d_gene: NA
abundance: few
len: 15
v_gene: TRBV27
j_gene: TRBJ1-2
CDR3aa: CASSLSVEGLDGYTF
CDR3nt: TGTGCCAGCAGTTTATCGGTCGAGGGACTGGATGGCTACACCTTC

d_gene: NA
abundance: NA
len: 15
v_gene: TRBV7-9
j_gene: TRBJ2-5
CDR3aa: CASSLGRGQSQTQYF
CDR3nt: TGTGCCAGCAGCTTAGGGAGGGGACAGTCTCAGACCCAGTACTTC

d_gene: NA
abundance: NA
len: 16
v_gene: TRBV5-5
j_gene: TRBJ1-5
CDR3aa: CASSYDIQGPNQPQHF
CDR3nt: TGTGCCAGCAGTTACGACATCCAGGGGCCCAATCAGCCCCAGCATTTT

d_gene: TRBD1
abundance: NA
len: 15
v_gene: TRBV6-1
j_gene: TRBJ2-7
CDR3aa: CASRVDRASSYEQYF
CDR3nt: TGTGCCAGCAGGGTGGACAGGGCGAGCTCCTACGAGCAGTACTTC

d_gene: NA
abundance: few
len: 13
v_gene: TRBV7-8
j_gene: TRBJ2-1
CDR3aa: CASSLSSEREQFF
CDR3nt: TGTGCCAGCAGCTTATCTAGCGAACGTGAGCAGTTCTTC

d_gene: NA
abundance: NA
len: 10
v_gene: TRBV5-1
j_gene: TRBJ2-1
CDR3aa: CASRSHEQFF
CDR3nt: TGCGCCAGCAGGAGCCATGAGCAGTTCTTC

d_gene: TRBD2
abundance: NA
len: 15
v_gene: TRBV27
j_gene: TRBJ2-3
CDR3aa: CASRPGLAGVDTQYF
CDR3nt: TGTGCCAGCAGGCCGGGACTAGCGGGGGTGGATACGCAGTATTTT

d_gene: TRBD2
abundance: NA
len: 18
v_gene: TRBV7-9
j_gene: TRBJ2-1
CDR3aa: CASSLGLAGGHSYNEQFF
CDR3nt: TGTGCCAGCAGCTTAGGGCTAGCGGGAGGCCATTCCTACAATGAGCAGTTCTTC

d_gene: NA
abundance: NA
len: 13
v_gene: TRBV28
j_gene: TRBJ2-7
CDR3aa: CASSFGSSYEQYF
CDR3nt: TGTGCCAGCAGTTTCGGGAGCTCCTACGAGCAGTACTTC

d_gene: TRBD2
abundance: NA
len: 13
v_gene: TRBV6-5
j_gene: TRBJ2-7
CDR3aa: CASSYWEGWEQYF
CDR3nt: TGTGCCAGCAGTTACTGGGAGGGGTGGGAGCAGTACTTC

d_gene: TRBD1
abundance: NA
len: 14
v_gene: TRBV27
j_gene: TRBJ1-2
CDR3aa: CASRTGGADYGYTF
CDR3nt: TGTGCCAGCAGGACAGGGGGCGCTGATTATGGCTACACCTTC

d_gene: NA
abundance: NA
len: 14
v_gene: TRBV28
j_gene: TRBJ1-2
CDR3aa: CASSPQQGYYGYTF
CDR3nt: TGTGCCAGCAGTCCGCAACAGGGATACTATGGCTACACCTTC

d_gene: TRBD2
abundance: few
len: 16
v_gene: TRBV18
j_gene: TRBJ2-1
CDR3aa: CASSRDTSGGAHEQFF
CDR3nt: TGTGCCAGCTCCCGAGACACTAGCGGGGGGGCTCATGAGCAGTTCTTC

d_gene: NA
abundance: NA
len: 14
v_gene: TRBV15
j_gene: TRBJ1-1
CDR3aa: CCPAGGVVNTEAFF
CDR3nt: TGCTGTCCAGCGGGGGGCGTCGTGAACACTGAAGCTTTCTTT

d_gene: NA
abundance: NA
len: 14
v_gene: TRBV4-1
j_gene: TRBJ1-6
CDR3aa: CASSQVRENSPLHF
CDR3nt: TGCGCCAGCAGCCAAGTGCGTGAAAATTCACCCCTCCACTTT

d_gene: NA
abundance: NA
len: 14
v_gene: TRBV9
j_gene: TRBJ1-3
CDR3aa: CASSARVSGNTIYF
CDR3nt: TGTGCCAGCAGCGCCAGGGTCTCTGGAAACACCATATATTTT

d_gene: NA
abundance: NA
len: 17
v_gene: TRBV10-3
j_gene: TRBJ1-1
CDR3aa: CAISVSFLAGASTEAFF
CDR3nt: TGTGCCATCAGTGTGTCTTTTCTGGCAGGGGCGAGCACTGAAGCTTTCTTT

d_gene: TRBD2
abundance: NA
len: 16
v_gene: TRBV4-1
j_gene: TRBJ2-7
CDR3aa: CASSQDGLAGPHEQYF
CDR3nt: TGCGCCAGCAGCCAAGACGGACTAGCGGGACCCCACGAGCAGTACTTC

d_gene: TRBD2
abundance: NA
len: 14
v_gene: TRBV2
j_gene: TRBJ2-3
CDR3aa: CASRLAGPTDTQYF
CDR3nt: TGTGCCAGCAGATTAGCGGGGCCCACAGATACGCAGTATTTT